This TCR beta chain originates from a study of blood T cell repertoires in COVID-19. As for the study in general: Samples representing acute and convalescent COVID-19 were sourced from the United States, Italy and Spain.

Clones were sequenced by immunoSEQ multiplex PCR, and TCRdb holds only the in-frame ones, with some missing. The table lists approximately 200,000 clones, more than 85% of them singletons. Germline CDR1 MNHNS, CDR2 SASEGT. This CDR3 region has 15 residues. The J segment lost 6 bases and the V segment lost 3 bases, leaving 10 bases of the junction unmatched. The V and J genes are TRBV6-1 and TRBJ1-2; 7 bases line up with TRBD1. The TCR was taken from a woman aged 25 to 39 with active or convalescent COVID-19. The specimen sequenced was peripheral blood. In nucleotides, the CDR3 is TGTGCCAGCAGTGACGGCGGGACAGTAATTGATGGCTACACCTTC. Residues: CASSDGGTVIDGYTF.